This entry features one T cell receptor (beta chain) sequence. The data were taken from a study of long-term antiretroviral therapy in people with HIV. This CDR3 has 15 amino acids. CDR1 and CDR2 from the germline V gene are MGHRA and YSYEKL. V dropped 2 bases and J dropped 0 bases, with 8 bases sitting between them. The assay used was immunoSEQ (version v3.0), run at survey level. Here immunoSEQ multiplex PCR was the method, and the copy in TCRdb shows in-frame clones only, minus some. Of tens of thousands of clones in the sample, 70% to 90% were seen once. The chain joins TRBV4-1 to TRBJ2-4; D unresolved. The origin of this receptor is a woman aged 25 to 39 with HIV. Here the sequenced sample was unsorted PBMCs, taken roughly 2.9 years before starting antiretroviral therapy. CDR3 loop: CASSQRLLAKNIQYF. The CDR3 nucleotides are TGCGCCAGCAGCCAACGACTTCTAGCCAAAAACATTCAGTACTTC.